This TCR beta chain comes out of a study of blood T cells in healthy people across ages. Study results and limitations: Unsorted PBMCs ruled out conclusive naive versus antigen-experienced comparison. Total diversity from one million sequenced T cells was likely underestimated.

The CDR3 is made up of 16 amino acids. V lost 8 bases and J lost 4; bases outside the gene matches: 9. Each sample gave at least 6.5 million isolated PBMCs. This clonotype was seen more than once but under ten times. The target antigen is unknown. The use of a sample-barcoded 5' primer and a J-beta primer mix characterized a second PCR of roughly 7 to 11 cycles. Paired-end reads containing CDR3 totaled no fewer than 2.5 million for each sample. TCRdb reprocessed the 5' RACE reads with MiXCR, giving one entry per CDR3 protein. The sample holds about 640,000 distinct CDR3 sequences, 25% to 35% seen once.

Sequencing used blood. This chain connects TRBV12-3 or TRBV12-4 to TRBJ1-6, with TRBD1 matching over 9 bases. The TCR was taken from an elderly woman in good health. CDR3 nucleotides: TGTGCCAGCGGAACGGGACAGGGAGGGTATAATTCACCCCTCCACTTT. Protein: CASGTGQGGYNSPLHF.